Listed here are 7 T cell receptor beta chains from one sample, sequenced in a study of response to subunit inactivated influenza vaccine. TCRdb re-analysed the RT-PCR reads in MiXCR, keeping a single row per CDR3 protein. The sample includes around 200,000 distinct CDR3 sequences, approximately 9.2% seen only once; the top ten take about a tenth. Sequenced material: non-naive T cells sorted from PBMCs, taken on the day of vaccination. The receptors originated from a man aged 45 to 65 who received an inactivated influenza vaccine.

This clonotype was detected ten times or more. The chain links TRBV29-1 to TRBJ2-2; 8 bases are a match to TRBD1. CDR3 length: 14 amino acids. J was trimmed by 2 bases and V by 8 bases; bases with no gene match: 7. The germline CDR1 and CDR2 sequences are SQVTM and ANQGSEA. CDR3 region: CSFRGQANTGELFF. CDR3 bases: TGCAGCTTTCGGGGACAGGCAAACACCGGGGAGCTGTTTTTT.

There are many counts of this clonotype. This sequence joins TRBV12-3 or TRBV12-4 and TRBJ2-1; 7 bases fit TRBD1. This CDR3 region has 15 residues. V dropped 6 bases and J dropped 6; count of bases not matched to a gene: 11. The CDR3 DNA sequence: TGTGCCAGCAGCCGGGGACAGTTGAGTTTCAATGAGCAGTTCTTC. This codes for CASSRGQLSFNEQFF.

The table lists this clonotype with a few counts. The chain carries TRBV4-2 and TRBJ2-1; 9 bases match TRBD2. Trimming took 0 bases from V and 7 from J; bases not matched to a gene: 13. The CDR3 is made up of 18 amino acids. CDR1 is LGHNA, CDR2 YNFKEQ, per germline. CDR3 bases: TGTGCCAGCAGCCAAGATTCCGCGGGAGGGCCTAGTATGAATGAGCAGTTCTTC. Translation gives CASSQDSAGGPSMNEQFF.

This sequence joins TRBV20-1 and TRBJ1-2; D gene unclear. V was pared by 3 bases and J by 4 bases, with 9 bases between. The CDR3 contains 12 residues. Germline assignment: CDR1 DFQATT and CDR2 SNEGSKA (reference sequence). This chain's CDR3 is CSASNRGYGYTF. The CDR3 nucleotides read TGCAGTGCTAGCAATCGGGGCTATGGCTACACCTTC.

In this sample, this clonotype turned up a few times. CDR3 coding DNA: TGTGCCAGCTCACCAGGGACCGTGTCCTACAATGAGCAGTTCTTC. The encoded protein is CASSPGTVSYNEQFF. The rearrangement uses TRBV18 and TRBJ2-1; possibly TRBD1 or TRBD2 for D (5 bases each). The germline V gene encodes CDR1 KGHSH and CDR2 LQKENI. CDR3 size: 15 residues. V gave up 2 bases and J gave up 1 base, with 9 bases separating them.

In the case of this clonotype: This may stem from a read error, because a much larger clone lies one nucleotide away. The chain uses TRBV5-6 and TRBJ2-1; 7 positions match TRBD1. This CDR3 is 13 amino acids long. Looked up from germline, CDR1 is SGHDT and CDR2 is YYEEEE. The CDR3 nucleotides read TGTGCCAGCACCGGACAGGTATACAATGGGCAGTTCTTC. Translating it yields CASTGQVYNGQFF.

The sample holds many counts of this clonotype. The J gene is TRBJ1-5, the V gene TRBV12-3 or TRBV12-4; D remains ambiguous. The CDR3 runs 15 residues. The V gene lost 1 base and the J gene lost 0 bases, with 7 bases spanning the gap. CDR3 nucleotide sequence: TGTGCCAGCAGTTTAGTTGGTTATAGCAATCAGCCCCAGCATTTT. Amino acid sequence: CASSLVGYSNQPQHF.